This T cell receptor (beta chain) originates from a study of beta chain features in type 1 diabetes. Study outcomes and limitations: Significant though moderate, a shortening of TCRB CDR3s appeared in all four CD4+ subsets of Type 1 diabetes patients.

What was sequenced were expressed TCRB transcripts, since all of the isolated RNA had been reverse transcribed. Libraries were prepared by immunoSEQ multiplex PCR; TCRdb keeps only in-frame clonotypes and omits some of them. The table lists approximately 260,000 clones, around 24% of them singletons. CDR1 is MNHEY, CDR2 SVGAGI, per germline. V lost 6 bases and J lost 8, with 16 bases in between. The CDR3 contains 13 residues. To note about this clone: Its antigen is not known.

This chain uses TRBV6-5 with TRBJ1-2, with D maybe TRBD1 (5 bases). The receptor comes from a woman between 25 and 40 years old with type 1 diabetes. The sequencing input was naive CD4+ T cells from blood. CDR3 sequence reads: CASRYRRELGYTF. CDR3 DNA: TGTGCCAGCAGGTACAGGAGGGAGTTAGGCTACACCTTC.